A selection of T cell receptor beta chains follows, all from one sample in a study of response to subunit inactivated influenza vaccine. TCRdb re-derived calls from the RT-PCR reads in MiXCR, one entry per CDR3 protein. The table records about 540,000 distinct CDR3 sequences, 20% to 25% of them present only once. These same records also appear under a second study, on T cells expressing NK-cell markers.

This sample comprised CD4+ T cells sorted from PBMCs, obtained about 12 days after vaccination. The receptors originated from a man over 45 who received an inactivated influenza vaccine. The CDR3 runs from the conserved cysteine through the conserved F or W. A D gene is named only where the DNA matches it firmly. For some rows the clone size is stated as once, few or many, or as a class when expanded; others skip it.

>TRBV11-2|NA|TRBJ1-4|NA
CASSLETTGKLFF
TGTGCCAGCAGCTTAGAGACAACCGGAAAACTGTTTTTT
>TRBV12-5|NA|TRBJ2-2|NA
CASGLQVGAGELFF
TGTGCTAGTGGTTTACAGGTTGGGGCCGGGGAGCTGTTTTTT
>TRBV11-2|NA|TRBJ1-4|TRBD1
CASSILTGGYEKLFF
TGTGCCAGCAGCATTTTGACAGGGGGCTATGAAAAACTGTTTTTT
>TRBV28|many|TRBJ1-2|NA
CASSSHVRGRGGYTF
TGTGCCAGCAGTTCCCACGTACGGGGTAGGGGCGGCTACACCTTC
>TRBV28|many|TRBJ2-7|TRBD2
CASSQRLAGSYEQYF
TGTGCCAGCAGCCAGCGGCTAGCGGGCTCCTACGAGCAGTACTTC
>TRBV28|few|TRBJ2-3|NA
CASSKRRLAGARGTQYF
TGTGCCAGCAGTAAACGTAGACTAGCAGGGGCTCGTGGTACGCAGTATTTT
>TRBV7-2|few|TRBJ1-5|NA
CASSPSQGLNQPQHF
TGTGCCAGCAGCCCATCGCAGGGCCTCAATCAGCCCCAGCATTTT
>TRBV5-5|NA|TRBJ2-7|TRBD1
CASSSRTGVYEQYF
TGTGCCAGCAGCTCCCGGACAGGGGTCTACGAGCAGTACTTC
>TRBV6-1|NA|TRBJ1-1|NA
CASSPFRGGKNTEAFF
TGTGCCAGCAGTCCATTCAGGGGCGGGAAGAACACTGAAGCTTTCTTT
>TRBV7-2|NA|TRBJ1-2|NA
CASSLSAQENYGYTF
TGTGCCAGCAGCCTGTCGGCGCAGGAAAACTATGGCTACACCTTC
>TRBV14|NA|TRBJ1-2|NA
CASSRGGSGYGYTF
TGTGCCAGCAGCCGCGGCGGGTCTGGATATGGCTACACCTTC
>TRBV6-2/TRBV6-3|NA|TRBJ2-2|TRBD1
CASSYTMTGFHTGELFF
TGTGCCAGCAGCTACACCATGACAGGGTTCCACACCGGGGAGCTGTTTTTT
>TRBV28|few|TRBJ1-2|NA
CASSLGRGRGYTF
TGTGCCAGCAGTTTAGGGCGCGGTCGTGGCTACACCTTC
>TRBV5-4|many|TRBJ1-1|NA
CASSSEGAGAFF
TGTGCCAGCAGCTCGGAAGGCGCGGGAGCTTTCTTT
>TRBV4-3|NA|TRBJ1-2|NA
CASSPTAILSSSGYTF
TGCGCCAGCAGCCCGACCGCGATACTCAGCTCCTCCGGCTACACCTTC
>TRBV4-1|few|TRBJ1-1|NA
CASSQDFMNAFF
TGCGCCAGCAGCCAAGATTTTATGAATGCTTTCTTT
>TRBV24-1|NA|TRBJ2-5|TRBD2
CATSAVAGGGETQYF
TGTGCCACCAGTGCCGTAGCGGGGGGGGGAGAGACCCAGTACTTC